This entry lists 17 T cell receptor beta chains sequenced from one sample in a study of human T cells and chemical hapten exposure. TCRdb analysed the RACE reads with MiXCR anew, one entry per CDR3 protein. The data show 150,000 to 200,000 distinct CDR3 sequences, about 30% seen once. The time point is: patch test 3, about 24 weeks after DPC sensitization. Indicated treatment: therapeutic diphenylcyclopropenone sensitization with weekly scalp DPC. Specimen: whole blood, collected in connection with sensitization to the hapten diphenylcyclopropenone (DPC). These receptor sequences come from a woman under 30 with alopecia areata. Some clones in this sample may be carry-over from other donors' samples.

This clonotype has only a few counts. This rearrangement joins TRBV27 to TRBJ2-5; D unresolved. The V end was cut by 3 bases, the J end by 2 bases, with 13 bases between. Per the germline V gene, CDR1 is MNHEY and CDR2 is SMNVEV (reference sequence). The CDR3 totals 15 residues. CDR3 nucleotides: TGTGCCAGCAGTTTCGGATTAGGCCAGCAAGAGACCCAGTACTTC. This gives the protein CASSFGLGQQETQYF.

This clonotype was found many times. The chain combines TRBV29-1 with TRBJ1-1; D gene ambiguous. CDR1 SQVTM and CDR2 ANQGSEA come from the germline V gene. V was cut by 4 bases and J by 4 bases, with 13 bases left in between. The CDR3 covers 13 residues. The CDR3 DNA sequence: TGCAGCGTTGTTCGGGAAGGATTCACTGAAGCTTTCTTT. The encoded protein is CSVVREGFTEAFF.

The chain has TRBV4-2 and TRBJ1-1; D is unclear. V was pared by 3 bases and J by 2 bases, with 13 bases between. The CDR3 has 15 residues. Germline V gene lookup returns CDR1 LGHNA and CDR2 YNFKEQ. The CDR3 bases are TGTGCCAGCAGCCAGCTCACCAACTCTAACACTGAAGCTTTCTTT. This translates into CASSQLTNSNTEAFF.

This clonotype was counted only a few times. The rearrangement uses TRBV5-4 and TRBJ2-1; TRBD2 aligns across 8 bases. The V segment lost 3 bases and the J segment 0 bases; nucleotides outside the gene matches: 2. From germline, CDR1 is SGHNT and CDR2 YYREEE (reference sequence). The length of the CDR3 is 15 residues. CDR3 region: CASSSGGGSYNEQFF. Here the CDR3 DNA reads TGTGCCAGCAGCTCCGGGGGGGGCTCCTACAATGAGCAGTTCTTC.

This clonotype was observed at least ten times. The V gene is TRBV12-3 or TRBV12-4, the J gene TRBJ2-1, with no clear D. V was clipped by 5 bases and J by 3 bases, with 11 bases between them. CDR3 size: 14 residues. CDR3 coding DNA: TGTGCCAGCAGTCCCCGGACGAGCTACAATGAGCAGTTCTTC. Residues: CASSPRTSYNEQFF.

The chain has TRBV12-3 or TRBV12-4 and TRBJ2-5; 7 bases are shared with TRBD2. Trimming cost V 3 bases and J 5 bases; bases outside gene matches: 9. This CDR3 contains 15 residues. The CDR3 nucleotides read TGTGCCAGCAGTTTTCAAGGATCGGGGGGTGAGACCCAGTACTTC. This gives the protein CASSFQGSGGETQYF.

This chain connects TRBV10-3 to TRBJ2-5; D tentatively reads TRBD1 or TRBD2 (5 bases each). CDR1 is ENHRY, CDR2 SYGVKD, per germline. Trimming cost V 6 bases and J 2 bases, with 10 bases left between them. The CDR3 is 13 amino acids. In DNA form, the CDR3 reads TGTGCCATCAGGCCGGGACCTCAAGAGACCCAGTACTTC. Amino acids: CAIRPGPQETQYF.

The chain combines TRBV29-1 with TRBJ1-4, with D unclear. Germline CDR1 reads SQVTM; CDR2 reads ANQGSEA. V gave up 5 bases and J gave up 6 bases, with 13 bases separating them. CDR3 length: 13 amino acids. The CDR3 here is CSVTPQPDEKLFF. CDR3 bases: TGCAGCGTTACTCCCCAGCCCGATGAAAAACTGTTTTTT.

V usage is TRBV4-3 and J usage is TRBJ2-3; 8 nucleotides align to TRBD2. V lost 7 bases and J lost 2; bases outside the gene matches: 11. In germline, CDR1 is LGHNA, CDR2 YSLEER. The CDR3 spans 16 residues. CDR3 sequence (DNA): TGCGCCAGCAAACCGGGGGGGGAGTTTGACACAGATACGCAGTATTTT. Its protein product is CASKPGGEFDTDTQYF.

CDR3 protein: CASSYAGQSNTGELFF. CDR3 DNA sequence: TGTGCCAGCAGTTACGCGGGACAATCCAACACCGGGGAGCTGTTTTTT. J is TRBJ2-2 and V is TRBV6-2 or TRBV6-3, with D possibly being TRBD1 or TRBD2 (6 bases each). This CDR3 is 16 amino acids long. Per germline, CDR1 MNHEY and CDR2 SVGEGT. V lost 2 bases, J lost 2 bases, and 12 bases lay in between.

This chain connects TRBV11-3 to TRBJ2-2; D remains unclear. V was shortened by 2 bases and J by 4 bases, with 11 bases between the two germline ends. Germline lookup yields CDR1 SGHNT and CDR2 YENEEA. The CDR3 runs to 15 residues. The CDR3, as DNA: TGTGCCAGCAGCTTAACTGTAGGAAGCACCGGGGAGCTGTTTTTT. Translating gives CASSLTVGSTGELFF.

Regarding this clonotype: Germline is not matched at one junction end, which may reflect a read error. This rearrangement joins TRBV12-3 or TRBV12-4 to TRBJ2-1; D is undetermined. The CDR3 loop spans 15 amino acids. CDR3 protein: CASRLEPRPVGEQFF. Here the CDR3 DNA reads TGTGCCAGCAGATTAGAACCTCGCCCCGTGGGTGAGCAGTTCTTC.

This chain connects TRBV6-1 to TRBJ2-7; the D gene is possibly TRBD2 (6 bases). CDR1 is MNHNS, CDR2 SASEGT, per germline. With 6 bases removed from V and 0 bases from J, the gap between germline ends came to 12 bases. The CDR3 has 14 residues. The CDR3 here is CASRRQTSSYEQYF. The CDR3 DNA is TGTGCCAGCAGGAGACAGACTAGCTCCTACGAGCAGTACTTC.

This clonotype was seen more than once but under ten times. J is TRBJ1-3 and V is TRBV18; 10 positions match TRBD1. V trimming: 3 bases; J trimming: 4 bases; junction bases outside the gene matches: 3. The CDR3 extends over 15 amino acids. From germline, CDR1 is KGHSH and CDR2 LQKENI. CDR3 region: CASSPGQGRGNTIYF. The CDR3 nucleotides read TGTGCCAGCTCACCGGGACAGGGGAGAGGAAACACCATATATTTT.

This clonotype has just a few counts. This chain uses TRBV29-1 with TRBJ1-2; D remains ambiguous. The CDR3 loop spans 12 amino acids. Germline lookup yields CDR1 SQVTM and CDR2 ANQGSEA. Trimming shortened V by 4 bases and J by 8 bases, and 14 bases separated the two germline ends. The CDR3 DNA reads as TGCAGCGTTGTTTCCGGGGTCGACGGCTACACCTTC. Residues: CSVVSGVDGYTF.

This sequence joins TRBV6-2 or TRBV6-3 and TRBJ2-5; D uncertain. CDR3 length equals 12 residues. Per the germline V gene, CDR1 is MNHEY and CDR2 is SVGEGT. The V gene lost 1 base and the J gene lost 5 bases, with 5 bases spanning the gap. The CDR3 bases are TGTGCCAGCAGTTACTTCCTTGAGACCCAGTACTTC. It encodes CASSYFLETQYF.

This clonotype occurred a few times. This sequence joins TRBV9 and TRBJ2-5; 13 nucleotides match TRBD2. Germline V lookup: CDR1 SGDLS, CDR2 YYNGEE. The CDR3 is 16 residues long. Unmatched junction bases numbered 7, after V lost 4 bases and J lost 4 bases. The CDR3 spells CASSQRTSGRTETQYF. The CDR3, as DNA: TGTGCCAGCAGCCAACGGACTAGCGGGAGAACAGAGACCCAGTACTTC.